The T cell receptor beta chain under discussion was sequenced for a study of regulatory T cells in long-lasting Graves disease. iRepertoire HTBI primers and Arm-PCR of CDR3 regions built TCR beta libraries. From the multiplex PCR reads, TCRdb called clonotypes with MiXCR, one entry per CDR3 protein. The sample carries around 420,000 distinct CDR3 sequences, 15% to 17% recorded once. This clonotype was counted many times. Its antigen is not known. Time point of the sample: newly diagnosed GD, antithyroid drugs for less than 3 months. Researchers made the TCR library from RNA that was extracted from PBMCs. Diagnoses of Graves' disease were made by American Thyroid Association guidelines. Study results and limitations: Among the persistent patients, 2,500 to 3,500 public clonotypes were shared, more than the roughly 970 shared among new patients.

Germline values: CDR1 LGHDT, CDR2 YNNKEL (reference sequence). The trim removed 4 bases at V and 5 bases at J, leaving 7 bases unmatched. The CDR3 has 14 amino acids. The starting material was peripheral blood mononuclear cells (PBMCs), obtained at new diagnosis, from a patient treated with antithyroid drugs. V is TRBV3-1 and J is TRBJ2-5, with 7 bases lining up with TRBD1. The sequence came from a female donor with Graves disease. The CDR3 region is CASSRTTTGETQYF. The CDR3 nucleotides read TGTGCCAGCAGCCGAACAACGACAGGGGAGACCCAGTACTTC.